This paragraph covers one T cell receptor (beta chain) sequence. The junction had 5 bases not matched to a gene; V was cut back by 2 bases and J by 2 bases. The CDR3 spans 15 residues. CDR1 is SGHTA and CDR2 is FQGTGA in the germline V gene. Clones were sequenced by immunoSEQ multiplex PCR, and TCRdb holds only the in-frame ones, with some missing. The sample has over 400,000 clones, nearly 90% seen once. The data belong to a study of Ad26.COV2.S vaccination and SARS-CoV-2 variants. Indicated treatment: around 19 received Ad26.COV2.S at low or high dose, single or two shots; several received placebo; per-sample allocation not given. The investigators took samples on day 63 after the first vaccine or placebo injection. SARS-CoV-2 spike from the Wuhan strain was encoded by the vaccine, an Ad26 vector.

The TCR originated in a person between 18 and 65 years old who received the Ad26.COV2.S COVID-19 vaccine or a placebo. The gene calls are TRBV7-3 and TRBJ2-5; 7 bases are shared with TRBD2. This sample comprised peripheral blood, obtained in a trial of Ad26.COV2.S vaccine versus placebo. In nucleotides, the CDR3 is TGTGCCAGCAGCTTAGAACCTAGCGGACAAGAGACCCAGTACTTC. Translating it yields CASSLEPSGQETQYF.